This T cell receptor (beta chain) was profiled in a study of glioma-infiltrating T cells. Using RNA template, CDR3s of TCR alpha and beta were amplified with iRepertoire arm-PCR. TCRdb reanalysed the multiplex PCR reads using MiXCR and keeps one entry per CDR3 protein. In the table there are 100,000 to 150,000 distinct CDR3 sequences, around a quarter of which are singletons. This clonotype was found many times. The V end was cut by 7 bases, the J end by 7 bases, with 10 bases between. The CDR3 contains 10 residues. Per germline, CDR1 DFQATT and CDR2 SNEGSKA (reference sequence). The source is a human donor with low-grade glioma or glioblastoma, undergoing nonglioma brain surgery, or in good health (not recorded which). The chain has TRBV20-1 and TRBJ1-1; tentatively, D is TRBD1 (5 bases). Sequences were obtained from glioma tissue, nonneoplastic brain tissue, or PBMCs (not recorded which). CDR3 in DNA: TGCAGTGTTAACAGGTTTGAAGCTTTCTTT. Encoded protein: CSVNRFEAFF.